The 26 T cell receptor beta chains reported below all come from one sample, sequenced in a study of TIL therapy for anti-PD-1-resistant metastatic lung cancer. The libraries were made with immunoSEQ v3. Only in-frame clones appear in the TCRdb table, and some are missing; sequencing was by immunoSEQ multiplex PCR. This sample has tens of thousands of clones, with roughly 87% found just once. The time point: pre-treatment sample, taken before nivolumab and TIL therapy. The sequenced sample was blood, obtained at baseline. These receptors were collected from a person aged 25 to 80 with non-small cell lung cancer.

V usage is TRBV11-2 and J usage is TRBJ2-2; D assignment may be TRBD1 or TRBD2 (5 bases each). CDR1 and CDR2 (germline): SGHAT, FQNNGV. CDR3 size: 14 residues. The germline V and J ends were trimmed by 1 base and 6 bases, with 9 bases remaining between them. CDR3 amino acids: CASSLVQGAGELFF. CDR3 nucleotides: TGTGCCAGCAGCTTAGTCCAGGGAGCCGGGGAGCTGTTTTTT.

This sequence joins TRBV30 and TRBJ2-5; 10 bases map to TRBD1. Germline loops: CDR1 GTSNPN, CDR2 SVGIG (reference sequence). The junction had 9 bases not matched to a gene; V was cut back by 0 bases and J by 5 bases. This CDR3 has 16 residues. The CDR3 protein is CAWSVPDRGFGETQYF. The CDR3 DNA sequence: TGTGCCTGGAGTGTACCGGACAGGGGGTTTGGGGAGACCCAGTACTTC.

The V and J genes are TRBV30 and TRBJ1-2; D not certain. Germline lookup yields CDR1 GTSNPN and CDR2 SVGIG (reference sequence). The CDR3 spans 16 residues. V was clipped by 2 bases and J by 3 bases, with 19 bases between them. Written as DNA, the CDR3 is TGTGCCTGGAGTCGGTCACGGGAACTAGTTTACTATGGCTACACCTTC. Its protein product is CAWSRSRELVYYGYTF.

The CDR3 is CSVEELSTLGGKLFF. CDR3 DNA sequence: TGCAGCGTTGAAGAACTTTCTACCCTGGGTGGAAAACTGTTTTTT. The chain carries TRBV29-1 and TRBJ1-4; D unresolved. The CDR3 runs to 15 residues. The germline V and J ends were trimmed by 0 bases and 10 bases, with 18 bases remaining between them. Looked up from germline, CDR1 is SQVTM and CDR2 is ANQGSEA.

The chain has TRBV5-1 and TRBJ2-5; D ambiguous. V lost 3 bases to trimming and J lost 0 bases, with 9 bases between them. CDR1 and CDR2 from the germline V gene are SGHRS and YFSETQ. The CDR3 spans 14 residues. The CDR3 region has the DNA TGCGCCAGCAGCTCAAGGCCAAACCAAGAGACCCAGTACTTC. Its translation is CASSSRPNQETQYF.

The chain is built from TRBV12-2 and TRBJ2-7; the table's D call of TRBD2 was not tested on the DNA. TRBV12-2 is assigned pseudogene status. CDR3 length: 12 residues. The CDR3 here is CASRLARDEQYF. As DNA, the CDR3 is TGTGCAAGTCGCCTCGCGAGGGACGAGCAGTACTTC.

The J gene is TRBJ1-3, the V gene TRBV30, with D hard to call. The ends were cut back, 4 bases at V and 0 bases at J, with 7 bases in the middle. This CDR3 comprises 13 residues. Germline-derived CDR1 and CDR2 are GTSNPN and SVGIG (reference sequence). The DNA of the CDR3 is TGTGCCTGGACAGAACACTCTGGAAACACCATATATTTT. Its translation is CAWTEHSGNTIYF. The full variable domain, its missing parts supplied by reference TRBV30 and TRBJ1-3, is SQTIHQWPATLVQPVGSPLSLECTVEGTSNPNLYWYRQAAGRGLQLLFYSVGIGQISSEVPQNLSASRPQDRQFILSSKKLLLSDSGFYLCAWTEHSGNTIYFGEGSWLTVV.

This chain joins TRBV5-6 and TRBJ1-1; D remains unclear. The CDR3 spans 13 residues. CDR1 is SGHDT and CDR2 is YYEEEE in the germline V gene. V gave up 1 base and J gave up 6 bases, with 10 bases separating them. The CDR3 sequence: CASSLRVGPEAFF. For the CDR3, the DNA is TGTGCCAGCAGCTTGCGGGTAGGGCCTGAAGCTTTCTTT.

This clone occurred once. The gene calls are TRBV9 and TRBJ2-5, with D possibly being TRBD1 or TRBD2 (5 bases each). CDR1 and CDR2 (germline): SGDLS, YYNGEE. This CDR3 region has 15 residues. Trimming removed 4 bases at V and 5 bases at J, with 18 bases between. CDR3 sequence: CASSQRASEGETQYF. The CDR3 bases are TGTGCCAGCAGCCAACGGGCTTCTGAGGGGGAGACCCAGTACTTC.

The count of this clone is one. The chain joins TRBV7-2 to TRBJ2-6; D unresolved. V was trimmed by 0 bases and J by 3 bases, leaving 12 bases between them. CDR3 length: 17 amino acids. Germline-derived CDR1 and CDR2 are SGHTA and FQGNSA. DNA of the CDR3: TGTGCCAGCAGCTTAGCAGGGCGAGTTGGTGGGGCCAACGTCCTGACTTTC. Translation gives CASSLAGRVGGANVLTF.

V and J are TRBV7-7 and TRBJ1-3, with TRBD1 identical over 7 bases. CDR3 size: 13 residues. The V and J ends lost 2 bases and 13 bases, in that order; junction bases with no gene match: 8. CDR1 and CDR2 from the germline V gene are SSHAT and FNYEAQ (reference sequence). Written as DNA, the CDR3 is TGTGCCAGCAGCTTAATTAGAGGACAGGAGATATATTTT. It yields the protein CASSLIRGQEIYF.

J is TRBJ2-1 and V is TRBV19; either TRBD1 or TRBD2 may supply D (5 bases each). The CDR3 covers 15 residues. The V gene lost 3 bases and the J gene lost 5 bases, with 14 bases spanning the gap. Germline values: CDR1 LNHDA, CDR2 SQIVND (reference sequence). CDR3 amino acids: CASSMVGATNNEQFF. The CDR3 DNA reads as TGTGCCAGTAGTATGGTAGGGGCGACTAACAATGAGCAGTTCTTC.

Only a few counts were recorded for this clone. CDR3 amino acids: CASTRTLETLHF. Here the CDR3 DNA reads TGTGCCAGCACCAGGACCCTTGAGACCCTCCACTTT. This chain connects TRBV5-8 to TRBJ1-6; D is unclear. The CDR3 contains 12 residues. V shed 6 bases and J shed 14 bases, with 15 bases lying between them. The germline gives CDR1 SGHTS, CDR2 YDEGEE.

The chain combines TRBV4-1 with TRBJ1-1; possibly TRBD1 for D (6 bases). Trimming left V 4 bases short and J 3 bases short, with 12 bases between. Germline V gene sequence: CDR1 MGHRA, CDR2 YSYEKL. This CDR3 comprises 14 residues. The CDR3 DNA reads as TGCGCCAGCAGCCTGAGTCACAGGGACACTGAAGCTTTCTTT. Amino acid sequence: CASSLSHRDTEAFF.

This CDR3 reads CASSLGTGVLYGYTF. CDR3 DNA: TGCGCCAGCAGCTTGGGGACAGGGGTCCTTTACGGCTACACCTTC. The J gene is TRBJ1-2, the V gene TRBV5-1, with 9 bases that match TRBD1. The CDR3 covers 15 residues. V gave up 0 bases and J gave up 8 bases; unmatched junction bases: 8. Germline CDR1 and CDR2: SGHRS and YFSETQ.

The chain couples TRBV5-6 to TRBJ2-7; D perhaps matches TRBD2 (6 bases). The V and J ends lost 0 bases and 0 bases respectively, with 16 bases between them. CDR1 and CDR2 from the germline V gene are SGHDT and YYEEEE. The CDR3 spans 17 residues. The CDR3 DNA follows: TGTGCCAGCAGCTTGGGACCGTTGAGCGGGTCCTCCTACGAGCAGTACTTC. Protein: CASSLGPLSGSSYEQYF.

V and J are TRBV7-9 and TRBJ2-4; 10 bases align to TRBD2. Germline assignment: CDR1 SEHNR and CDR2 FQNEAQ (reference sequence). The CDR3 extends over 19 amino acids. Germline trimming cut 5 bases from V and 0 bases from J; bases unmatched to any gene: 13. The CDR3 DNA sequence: TGTGCCAGCAGCACCTACAGACTAGCGGGTGAGGTAGCCAAAAACATTCAGTACTTC. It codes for CASSTYRLAGEVAKNIQYF.

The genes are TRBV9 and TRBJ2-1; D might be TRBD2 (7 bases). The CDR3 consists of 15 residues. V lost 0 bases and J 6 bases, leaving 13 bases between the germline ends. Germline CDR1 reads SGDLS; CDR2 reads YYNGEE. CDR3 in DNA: TGTGCCAGCAGCGTAGTTGGGGGGGCTGGCAATGAGCAGTTCTTC. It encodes CASSVVGGAGNEQFF.

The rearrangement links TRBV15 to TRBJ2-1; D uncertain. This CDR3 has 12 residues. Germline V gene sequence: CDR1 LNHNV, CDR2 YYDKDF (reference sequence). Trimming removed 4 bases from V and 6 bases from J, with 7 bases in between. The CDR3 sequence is CATSTWTNEQFF. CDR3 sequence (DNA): TGTGCCACCAGCACTTGGACCAATGAGCAGTTCTTC.

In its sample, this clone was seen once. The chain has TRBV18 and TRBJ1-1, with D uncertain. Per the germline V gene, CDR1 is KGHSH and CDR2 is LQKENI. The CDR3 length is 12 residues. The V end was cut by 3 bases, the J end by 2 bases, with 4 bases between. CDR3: CASSPRNTEAFF. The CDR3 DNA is TGTGCCAGCTCACCGAGAAACACTGAAGCTTTCTTT. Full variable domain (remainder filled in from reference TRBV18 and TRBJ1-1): NAGVMQNPRHLVRRRGQEARLRCSPMKGHSHVYWYRQLPEEGLKFMVYLQKENIIDESGMPKERFSAEFPKEGPSILRIQQVVRGDSAAYFCASSPRNTEAFFGQGTRLTVV.

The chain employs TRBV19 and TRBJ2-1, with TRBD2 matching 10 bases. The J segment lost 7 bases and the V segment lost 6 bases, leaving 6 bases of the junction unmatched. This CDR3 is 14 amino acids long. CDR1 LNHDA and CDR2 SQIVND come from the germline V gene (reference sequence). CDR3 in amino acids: CASRILAGDNEQFF. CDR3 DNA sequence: TGTGCCAGTAGGATTCTAGCGGGAGATAATGAGCAGTTCTTC.

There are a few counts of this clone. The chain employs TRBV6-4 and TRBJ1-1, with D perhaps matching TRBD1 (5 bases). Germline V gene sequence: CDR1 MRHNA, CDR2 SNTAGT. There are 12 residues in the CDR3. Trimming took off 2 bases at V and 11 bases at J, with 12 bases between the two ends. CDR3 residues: CASSDGGVRAFF. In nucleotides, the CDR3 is TGTGCCAGCAGTGACGGAGGGGTCAGGGCTTTCTTT.

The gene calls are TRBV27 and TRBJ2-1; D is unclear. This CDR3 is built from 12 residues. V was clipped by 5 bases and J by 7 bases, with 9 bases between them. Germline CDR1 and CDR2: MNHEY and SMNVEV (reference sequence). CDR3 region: CASSPWGNEQFF. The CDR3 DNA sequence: TGTGCCAGCAGTCCCTGGGGAAATGAGCAGTTCTTC.

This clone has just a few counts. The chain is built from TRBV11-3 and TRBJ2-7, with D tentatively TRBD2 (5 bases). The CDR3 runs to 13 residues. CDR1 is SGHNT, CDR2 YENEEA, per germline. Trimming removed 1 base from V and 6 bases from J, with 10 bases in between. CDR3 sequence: CASSLVGAAEQYF. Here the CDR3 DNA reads TGTGCCAGCAGCTTAGTCGGAGCGGCCGAGCAGTACTTC.

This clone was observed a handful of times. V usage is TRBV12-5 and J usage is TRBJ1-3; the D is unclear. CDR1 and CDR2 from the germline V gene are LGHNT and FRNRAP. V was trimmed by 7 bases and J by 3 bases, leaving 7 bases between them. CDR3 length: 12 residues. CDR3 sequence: CASEGSGNTIYF. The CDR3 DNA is TGTGCTAGTGAAGGCAGTGGAAACACCATATATTTT.

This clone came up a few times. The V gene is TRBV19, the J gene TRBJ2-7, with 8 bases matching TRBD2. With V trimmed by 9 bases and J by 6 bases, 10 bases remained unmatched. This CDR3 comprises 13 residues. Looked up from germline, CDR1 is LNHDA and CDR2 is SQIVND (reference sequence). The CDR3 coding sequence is TGTGCCAGCGGTCCGGGACTAGAATCCGAGCAGTACTTC. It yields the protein CASGPGLESEQYF.